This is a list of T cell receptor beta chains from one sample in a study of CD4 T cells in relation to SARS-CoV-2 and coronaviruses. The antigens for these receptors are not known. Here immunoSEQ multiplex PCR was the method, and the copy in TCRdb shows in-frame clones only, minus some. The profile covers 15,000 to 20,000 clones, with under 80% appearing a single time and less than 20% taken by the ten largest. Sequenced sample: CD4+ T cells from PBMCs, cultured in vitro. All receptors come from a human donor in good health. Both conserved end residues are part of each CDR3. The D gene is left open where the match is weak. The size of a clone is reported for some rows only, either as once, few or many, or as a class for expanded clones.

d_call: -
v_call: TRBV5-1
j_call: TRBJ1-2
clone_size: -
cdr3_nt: TGCGCCAGCACCCCGACGGGGACGGCCATCTATGGCTACACCTTC
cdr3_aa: CASTPTGTAIYGYTF

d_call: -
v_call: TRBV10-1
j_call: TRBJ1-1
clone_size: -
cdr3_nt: TGCGCCAGCAGTGTCGGGGGGGTTGGGACTGAAGCTTTCTTT
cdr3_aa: CASSVGGVGTEAFF

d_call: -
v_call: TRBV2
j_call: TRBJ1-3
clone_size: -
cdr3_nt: TGTGCCAGCAGTGAACAGGCAGGGAGTTCTGGAAACACCATATATTTT
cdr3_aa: CASSEQAGSSGNTIYF

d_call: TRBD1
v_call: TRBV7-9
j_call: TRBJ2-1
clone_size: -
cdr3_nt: TGTGCCAGCAGCTCGGACAGGGTTTATTACAATGAGCAGTTCTTC
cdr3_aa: CASSSDRVYYNEQFF

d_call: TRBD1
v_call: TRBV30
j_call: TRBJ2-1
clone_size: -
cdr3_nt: TGTGCCTGGAGGGACAGGGGCCATCATGAGTTCTTC
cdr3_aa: CAWRDRGHHEFF

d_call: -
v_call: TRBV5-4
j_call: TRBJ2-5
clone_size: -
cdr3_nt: TGTGCCAGCAGCTTGGGAGGGGTGCAAGAGACCCAGTACTTC
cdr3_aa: CASSLGGVQETQYF

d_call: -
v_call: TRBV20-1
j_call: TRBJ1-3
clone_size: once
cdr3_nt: TGCAGTGCTAGTCCCGGAGCACCTGGAAACACCATATATTTT
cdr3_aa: CSASPGAPGNTIYF

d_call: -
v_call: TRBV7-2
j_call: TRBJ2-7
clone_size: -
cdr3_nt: TGTGCCAGCAGCTTAGTTGGGGGCGCCCTCTACGAGCAGTACTTC
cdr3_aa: CASSLVGGALYEQYF

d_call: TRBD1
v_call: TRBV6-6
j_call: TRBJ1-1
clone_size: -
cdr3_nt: TGTGCCAGCAGTATCGACCCCGACAGGGGAGCTGAAGCTTTCTTT
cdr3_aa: CASSIDPDRGAEAFF

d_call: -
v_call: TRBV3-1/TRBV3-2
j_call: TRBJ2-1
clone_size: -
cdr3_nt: TGTGCCAGCAGCCTTGACAGAAACAATGAGCAGTTCTTC
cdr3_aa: CASSLDRNNEQFF

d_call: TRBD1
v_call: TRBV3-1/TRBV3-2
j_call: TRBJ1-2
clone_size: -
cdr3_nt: TGTGCCAGCAGCCCTCGGGACAGGGATGGCTACACCTTC
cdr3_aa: CASSPRDRDGYTF

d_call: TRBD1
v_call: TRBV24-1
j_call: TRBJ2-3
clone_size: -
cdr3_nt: TGTGCCACCAGTGATTTGGGGACAGGGAGCACAGATACGCAGTATTTT
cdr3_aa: CATSDLGTGSTDTQYF

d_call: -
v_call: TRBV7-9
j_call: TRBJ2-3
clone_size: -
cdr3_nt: TGTGCCAGCAGCTTAGGAAATAGCCCCACAGATACGCAGTATTTT
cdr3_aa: CASSLGNSPTDTQYF

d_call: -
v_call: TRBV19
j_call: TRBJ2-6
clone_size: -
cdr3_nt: TGTGCCAGTAGTAGGCAAACAGGCTCTGGGGCCAACGTCCTGACTTTC
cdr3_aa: CASSRQTGSGANVLTF

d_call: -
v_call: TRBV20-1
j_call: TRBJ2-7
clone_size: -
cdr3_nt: TGCAGTGCTAGTAGGGCCCAGCGGGCTTCATACGAGCAGTACTTC
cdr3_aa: CSASRAQRASYEQYF

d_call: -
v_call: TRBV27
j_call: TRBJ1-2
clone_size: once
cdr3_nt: TGTGCCAGCAGTTTGGCTAGCACCGAGAGTGGCTACACCTTC
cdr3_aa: CASSLASTESGYTF

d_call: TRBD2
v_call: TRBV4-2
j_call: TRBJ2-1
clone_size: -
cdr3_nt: TGTGCCAGCAGCCAAACTAGCGGGAGGTCCGATGAGCAGTTCTTC
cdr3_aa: CASSQTSGRSDEQFF

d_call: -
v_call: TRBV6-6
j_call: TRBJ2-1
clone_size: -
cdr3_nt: TGTGCCAGCATTCCCAGGGTCCCGGGAAACGAGCAGTTCTTC
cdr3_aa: CASIPRVPGNEQFF

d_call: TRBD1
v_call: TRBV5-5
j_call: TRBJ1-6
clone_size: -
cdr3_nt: TGTGCCAGCAGCTTGGATTCGGCAGGGGGCTTGTCTTTTGGGTGGCCCCTCCACTTT
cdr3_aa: CASSLDSAGGLSFGWPLHF

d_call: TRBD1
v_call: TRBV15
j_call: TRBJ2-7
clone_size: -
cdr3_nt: TGTGCCACCAGCAGAGAGGGGGACAGTAACTACGAGCAGTACTTC
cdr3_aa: CATSREGDSNYEQYF

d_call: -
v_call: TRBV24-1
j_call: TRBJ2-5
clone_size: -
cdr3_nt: TGTGCCACCAGTGATTTTCGTGGTTCCACGGGGGAGACCCAGTACTTC
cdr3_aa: CATSDFRGSTGETQYF

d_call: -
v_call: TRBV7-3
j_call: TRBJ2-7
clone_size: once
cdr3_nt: TGTGCCAGCAGCTTAGGGAGTAAACCCTTACGGGAGCAGTACTTC
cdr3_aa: CASSLGSKPLREQYF

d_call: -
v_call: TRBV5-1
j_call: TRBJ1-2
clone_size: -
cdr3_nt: TGCGCCAGCAGCCTCGGCAGTAACTATGGCTACACCTTC
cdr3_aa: CASSLGSNYGYTF

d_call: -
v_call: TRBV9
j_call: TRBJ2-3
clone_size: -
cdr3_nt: TGTGCCAGCAGCGTAGTGGGGACTAGCACAGATACGCAGTATTTT
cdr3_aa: CASSVVGTSTDTQYF

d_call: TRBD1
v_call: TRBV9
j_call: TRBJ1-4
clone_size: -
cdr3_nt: TGTGCCAGCAGCGTAGCGACCGGGACAGTAGGCTCAAATGAAAAACTGTTTTTT
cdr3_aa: CASSVATGTVGSNEKLFF

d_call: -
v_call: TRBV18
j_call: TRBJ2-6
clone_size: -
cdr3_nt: TGTGCCAGCTCACCAACAAGCTCTGGGGCCAACGTCCTGACTTTC
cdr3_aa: CASSPTSSGANVLTF

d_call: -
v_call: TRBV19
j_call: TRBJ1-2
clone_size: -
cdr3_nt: TGTGCCATTAAGAAGGTGGGGCACTATGGCTACACCTTC
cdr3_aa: CAIKKVGHYGYTF

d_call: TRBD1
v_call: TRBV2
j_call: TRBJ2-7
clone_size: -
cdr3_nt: TGTGCCAGCAGTGAGGGGACAGGCTACGAGCAGTACTTC
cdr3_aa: CASSEGTGYEQYF

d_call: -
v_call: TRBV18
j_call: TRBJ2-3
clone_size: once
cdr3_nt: TGTGCCAGCTCCCCTAGCACAGATACGCAGTATTTT
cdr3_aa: CASSPSTDTQYF

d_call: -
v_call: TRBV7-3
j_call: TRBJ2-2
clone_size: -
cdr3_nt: TGTGCCAGCAGCCTCTTCGTGACCGCCGGGGAGCTGTTTTTT
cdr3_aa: CASSLFVTAGELFF

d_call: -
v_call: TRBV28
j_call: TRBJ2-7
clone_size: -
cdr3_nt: TGTGCCAGCAGTTCCCCGGGAGAGTCCTACGAGCAGTACTTC
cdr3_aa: CASSSPGESYEQYF

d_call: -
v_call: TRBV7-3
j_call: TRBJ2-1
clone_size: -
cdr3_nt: TGTGCCAGCAGCCCCAATCGACTACGCTCTGGCAATGAGCAGTTCTTC
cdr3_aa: CASSPNRLRSGNEQFF

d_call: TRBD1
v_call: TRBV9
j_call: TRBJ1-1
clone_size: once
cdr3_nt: TGTGCCAGCAGCGTCAGTAGTGGACAGGGGTGGGGCACTGAAGCTTTCTTT
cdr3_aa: CASSVSSGQGWGTEAFF

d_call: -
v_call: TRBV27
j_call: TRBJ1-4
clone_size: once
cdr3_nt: TGTGCCAGCAGTTTAAACCAGGGTTTTGGTAAACTGTTTTTT
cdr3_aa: CASSLNQGFGKLFF